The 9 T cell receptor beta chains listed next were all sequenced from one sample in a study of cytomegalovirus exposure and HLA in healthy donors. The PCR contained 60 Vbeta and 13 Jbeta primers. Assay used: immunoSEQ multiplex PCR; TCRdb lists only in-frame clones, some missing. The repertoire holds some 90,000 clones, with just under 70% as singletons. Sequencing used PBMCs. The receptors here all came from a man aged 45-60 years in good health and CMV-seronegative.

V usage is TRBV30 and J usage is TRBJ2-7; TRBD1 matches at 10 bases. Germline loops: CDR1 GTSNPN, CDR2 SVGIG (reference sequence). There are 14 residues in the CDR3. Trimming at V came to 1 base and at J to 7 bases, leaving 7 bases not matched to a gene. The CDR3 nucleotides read TGTGCCTGGAGTGCGTGGGACAGGGGAAGGGAGCAGTACTTC. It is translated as CAWSAWDRGREQYF.

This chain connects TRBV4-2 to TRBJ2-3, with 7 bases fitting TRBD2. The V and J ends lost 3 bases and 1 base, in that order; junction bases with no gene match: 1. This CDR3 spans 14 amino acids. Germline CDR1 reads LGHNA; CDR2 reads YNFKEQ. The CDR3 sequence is CASSQGGGTDTQYF. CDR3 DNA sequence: TGTGCCAGCAGCCAGGGGGGGGGCACAGATACGCAGTATTTT.

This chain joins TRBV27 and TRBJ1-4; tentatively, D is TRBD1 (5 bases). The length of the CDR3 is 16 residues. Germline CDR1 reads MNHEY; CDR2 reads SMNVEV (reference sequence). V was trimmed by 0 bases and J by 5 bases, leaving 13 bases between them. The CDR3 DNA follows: TGTGCCAGCAGTTTATCGTGGACACTCCAGAATGAAAAACTGTTTTTT. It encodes CASSLSWTLQNEKLFF.

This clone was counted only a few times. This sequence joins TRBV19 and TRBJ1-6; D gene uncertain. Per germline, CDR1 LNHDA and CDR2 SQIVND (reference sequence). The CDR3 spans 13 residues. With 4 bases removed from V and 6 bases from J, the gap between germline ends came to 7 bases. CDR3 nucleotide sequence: TGTGCCAGTAGTAGTCAGATTAATTCACCCCTCCACTTT. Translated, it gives CASSSQINSPLHF.

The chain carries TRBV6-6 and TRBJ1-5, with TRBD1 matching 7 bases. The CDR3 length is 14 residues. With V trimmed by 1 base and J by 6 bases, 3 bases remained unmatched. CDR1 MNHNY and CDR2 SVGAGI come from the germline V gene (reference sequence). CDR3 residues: CASSYLTGTQPQHF. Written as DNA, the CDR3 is TGTGCCAGCAGTTACTTGACAGGGACTCAGCCCCAGCATTTT.

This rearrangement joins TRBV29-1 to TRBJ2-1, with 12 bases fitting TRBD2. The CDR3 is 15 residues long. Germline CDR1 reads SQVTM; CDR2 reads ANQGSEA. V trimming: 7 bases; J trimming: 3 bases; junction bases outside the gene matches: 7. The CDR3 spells CSAPRLAGDYNEQFF. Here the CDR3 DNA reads TGCAGCGCCCCCAGACTAGCGGGAGACTACAATGAGCAGTTCTTC.

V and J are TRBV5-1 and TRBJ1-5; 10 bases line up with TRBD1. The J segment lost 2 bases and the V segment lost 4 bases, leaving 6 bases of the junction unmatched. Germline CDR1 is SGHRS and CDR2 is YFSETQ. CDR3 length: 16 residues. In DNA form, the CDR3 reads TGCGCCAGCAGCCGCGGGACAGGGGAGGGCAATCAGCCCCAGCATTTT. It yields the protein CASSRGTGEGNQPQHF.

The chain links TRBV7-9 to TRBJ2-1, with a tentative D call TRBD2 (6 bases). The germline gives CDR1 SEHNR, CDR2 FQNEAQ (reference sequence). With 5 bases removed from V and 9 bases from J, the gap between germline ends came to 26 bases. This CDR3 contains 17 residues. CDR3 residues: CASSQVGDWALFGEQFF. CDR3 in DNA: TGTGCCAGCAGCCAGGTGGGGGACTGGGCGCTTTTTGGTGAGCAGTTCTTC. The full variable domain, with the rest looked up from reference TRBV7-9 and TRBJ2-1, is DTGVSQNPRHKITKRGQNVTFRCDPISEHNRLYWYRQTLGQGPEFLTYFQNEAQLEKSRLLSDRFSAERPKGSFSTLEIQRTEQGDSAMYLCASSQVGDWALFGEQFFGPGTRLTVL.

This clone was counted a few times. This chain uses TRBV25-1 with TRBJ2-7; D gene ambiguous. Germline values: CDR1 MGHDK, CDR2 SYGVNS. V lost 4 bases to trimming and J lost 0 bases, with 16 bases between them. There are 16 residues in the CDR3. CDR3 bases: TGTGCCAGCAGTGCGGGTTCCCTAGTAAGCTCCTACGAGCAGTACTTC. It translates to CASSAGSLVSSYEQYF.